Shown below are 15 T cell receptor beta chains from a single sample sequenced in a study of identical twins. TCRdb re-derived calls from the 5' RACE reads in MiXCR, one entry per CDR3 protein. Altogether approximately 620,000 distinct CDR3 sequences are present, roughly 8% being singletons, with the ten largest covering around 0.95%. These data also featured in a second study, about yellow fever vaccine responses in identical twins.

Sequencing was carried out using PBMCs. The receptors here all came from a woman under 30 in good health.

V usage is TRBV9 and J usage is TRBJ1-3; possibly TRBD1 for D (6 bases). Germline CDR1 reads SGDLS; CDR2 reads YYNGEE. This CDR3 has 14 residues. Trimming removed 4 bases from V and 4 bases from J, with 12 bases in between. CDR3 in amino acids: CASSSRDRGNTIYF. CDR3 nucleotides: TGTGCCAGCAGCTCCCGAGACAGGGGAAACACCATATATTTT.

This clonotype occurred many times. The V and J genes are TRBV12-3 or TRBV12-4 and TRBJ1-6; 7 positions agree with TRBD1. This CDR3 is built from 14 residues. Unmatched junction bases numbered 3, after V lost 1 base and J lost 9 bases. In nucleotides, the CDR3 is TGTGCCAGCAGTTTAGACAGGGGAGGTTCACCCCTCCACTTT. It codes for CASSLDRGGSPLHF.

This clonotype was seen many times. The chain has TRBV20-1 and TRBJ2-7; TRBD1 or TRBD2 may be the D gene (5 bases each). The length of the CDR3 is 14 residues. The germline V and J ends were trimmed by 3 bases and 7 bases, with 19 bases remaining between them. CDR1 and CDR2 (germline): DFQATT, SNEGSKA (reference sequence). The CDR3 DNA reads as TGCAGTGCTAGGGCCGGGACGGGCTCGGGGGAGCAGTACTTC. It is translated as CSARAGTGSGEQYF.

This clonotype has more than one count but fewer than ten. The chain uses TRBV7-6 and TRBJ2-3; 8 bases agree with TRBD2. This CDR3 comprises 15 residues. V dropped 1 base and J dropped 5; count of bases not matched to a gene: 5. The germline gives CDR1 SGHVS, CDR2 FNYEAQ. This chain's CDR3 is CASSLVRTSLDTQYF. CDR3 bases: TGTGCCAGCAGCTTAGTGCGGACTAGCTTAGATACGCAGTATTTT.

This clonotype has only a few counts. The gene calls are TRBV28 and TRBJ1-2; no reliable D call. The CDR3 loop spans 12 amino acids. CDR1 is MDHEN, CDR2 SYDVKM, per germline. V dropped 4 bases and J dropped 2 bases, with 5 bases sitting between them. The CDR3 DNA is TGTGCCAGCAGTTCTGAAAACTATGGCTACACCTTC. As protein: CASSSENYGYTF.

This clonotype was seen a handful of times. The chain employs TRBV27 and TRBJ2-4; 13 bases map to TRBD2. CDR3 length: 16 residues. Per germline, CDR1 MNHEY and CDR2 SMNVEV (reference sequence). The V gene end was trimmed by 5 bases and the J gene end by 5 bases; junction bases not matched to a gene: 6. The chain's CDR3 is CASSPRLAGGQNIQYF. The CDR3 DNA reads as TGTGCCAGCAGTCCACGACTAGCGGGAGGCCAAAACATTCAGTACTTC.

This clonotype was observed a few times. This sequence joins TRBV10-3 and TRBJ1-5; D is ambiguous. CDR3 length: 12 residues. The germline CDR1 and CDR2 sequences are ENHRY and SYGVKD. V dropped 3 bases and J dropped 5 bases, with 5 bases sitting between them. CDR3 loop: CAISERYQPQHF. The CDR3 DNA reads TGTGCCATCAGTGAAAGGTATCAGCCCCAGCATTTT.

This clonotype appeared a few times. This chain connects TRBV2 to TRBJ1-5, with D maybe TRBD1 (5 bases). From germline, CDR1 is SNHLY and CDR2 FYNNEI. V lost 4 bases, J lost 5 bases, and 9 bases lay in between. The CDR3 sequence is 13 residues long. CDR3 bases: TGTGCCAGCAGTGCGGGGGTTTATCAGCCCCAGCATTTT. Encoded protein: CASSAGVYQPQHF.

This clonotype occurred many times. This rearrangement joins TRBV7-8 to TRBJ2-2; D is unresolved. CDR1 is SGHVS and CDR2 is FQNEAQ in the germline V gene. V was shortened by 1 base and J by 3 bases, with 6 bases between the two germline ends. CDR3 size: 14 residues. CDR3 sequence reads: CASSLGPYTGELFF. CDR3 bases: TGTGCCAGCAGCTTAGGCCCCTACACCGGGGAGCTGTTTTTT.

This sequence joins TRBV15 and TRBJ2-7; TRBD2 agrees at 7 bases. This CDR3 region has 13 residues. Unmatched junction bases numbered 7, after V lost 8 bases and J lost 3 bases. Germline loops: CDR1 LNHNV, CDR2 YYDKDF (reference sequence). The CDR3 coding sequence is TGTGCCACCGGACCTAGCGGCCACTACGAGCAGTACTTC. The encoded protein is CATGPSGHYEQYF.

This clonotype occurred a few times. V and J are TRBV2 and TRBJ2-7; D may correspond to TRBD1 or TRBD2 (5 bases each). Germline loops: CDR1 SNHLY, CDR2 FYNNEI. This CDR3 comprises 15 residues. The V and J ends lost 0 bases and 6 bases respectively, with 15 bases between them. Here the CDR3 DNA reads TGTGCCAGCAGTGAAGCGCCTCACTCAGGGAGCGAGCAGTACTTC. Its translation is CASSEAPHSGSEQYF. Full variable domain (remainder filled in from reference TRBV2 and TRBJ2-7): EPEVTQTPSHQVTQMGQEVILRCVPISNHLYFYWYRQILGQKVEFLVSFYNNEISEKSEIFDDQFSVERPDGSNFTLKIRSTKLEDSAMYFCASSEAPHSGSEQYFGPGTRLTVT.

The CDR3 nucleotides read TGTGCCATCGGCGGGGCTAACTCTGGAAACACCATATATTTT. Translating it yields CAIGGANSGNTIYF. The gene calls are TRBV10-3 and TRBJ1-3; tentative D call: TRBD1 (5 bases). Trimming took off 8 bases at V and 0 bases at J, with 11 bases between the two ends. Germline V gives CDR1 ENHRY, CDR2 SYGVKD. The length of the CDR3 is 14 residues.

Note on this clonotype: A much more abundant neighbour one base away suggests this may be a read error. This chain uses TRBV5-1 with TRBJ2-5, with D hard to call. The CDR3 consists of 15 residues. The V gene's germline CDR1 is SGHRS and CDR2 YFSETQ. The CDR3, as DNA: TGCGCCAGCAGCTTTATGGCAGCGCTACAAGAGAACCAGTACTTC. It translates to CASSFMAALQENQYF. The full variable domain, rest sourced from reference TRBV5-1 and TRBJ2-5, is KAGVTQTPRYLIKTRGQQVTLSCSPISGHRSVSWYQQTPGQGLQFLFEYFSETQRNKGNFPGRFSGRQFSNSRSEMNVSTLELGDSALYLCASSFMAALQENQYFGPGTRLLVL.

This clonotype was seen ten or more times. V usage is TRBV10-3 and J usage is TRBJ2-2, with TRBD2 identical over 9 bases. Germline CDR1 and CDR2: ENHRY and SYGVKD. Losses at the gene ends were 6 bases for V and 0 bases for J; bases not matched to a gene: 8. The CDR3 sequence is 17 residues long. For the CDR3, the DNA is TGTGCCATCAGCTACTTAGGGACTAGCTCGAACACCGGGGAGCTGTTTTTT. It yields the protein CAISYLGTSSNTGELFF.

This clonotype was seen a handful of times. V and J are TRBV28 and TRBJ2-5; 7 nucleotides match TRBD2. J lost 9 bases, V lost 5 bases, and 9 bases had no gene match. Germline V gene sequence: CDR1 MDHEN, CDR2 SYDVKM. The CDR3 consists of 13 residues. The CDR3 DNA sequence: TGTGCCAGCAGTCCAGGGACTACACGGGCCCAGTACTTC. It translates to CASSPGTTRAQYF.